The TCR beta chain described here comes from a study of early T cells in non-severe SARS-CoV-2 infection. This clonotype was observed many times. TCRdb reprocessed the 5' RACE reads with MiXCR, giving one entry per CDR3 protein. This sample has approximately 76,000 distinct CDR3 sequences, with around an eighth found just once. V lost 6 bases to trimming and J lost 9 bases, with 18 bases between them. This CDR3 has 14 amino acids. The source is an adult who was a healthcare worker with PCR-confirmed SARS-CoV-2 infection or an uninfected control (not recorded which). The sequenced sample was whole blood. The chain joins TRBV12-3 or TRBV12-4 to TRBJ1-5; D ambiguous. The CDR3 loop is CASSPIQKSGPQHF. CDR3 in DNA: TGTGCCAGCAGCCCGATACAGAAGTCAGGGCCCCAGCATTTT.